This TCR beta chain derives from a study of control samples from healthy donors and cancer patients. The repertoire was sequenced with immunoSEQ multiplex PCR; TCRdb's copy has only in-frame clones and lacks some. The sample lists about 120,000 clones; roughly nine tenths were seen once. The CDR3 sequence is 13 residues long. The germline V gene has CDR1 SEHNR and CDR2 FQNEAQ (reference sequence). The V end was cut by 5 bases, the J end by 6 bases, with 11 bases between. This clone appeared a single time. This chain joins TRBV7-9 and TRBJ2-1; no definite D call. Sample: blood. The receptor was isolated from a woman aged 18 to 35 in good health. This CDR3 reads CASSPLTVNEQFF. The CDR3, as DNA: TGTGCCAGCAGCCCCCTGACGGTCAATGAGCAGTTCTTC.